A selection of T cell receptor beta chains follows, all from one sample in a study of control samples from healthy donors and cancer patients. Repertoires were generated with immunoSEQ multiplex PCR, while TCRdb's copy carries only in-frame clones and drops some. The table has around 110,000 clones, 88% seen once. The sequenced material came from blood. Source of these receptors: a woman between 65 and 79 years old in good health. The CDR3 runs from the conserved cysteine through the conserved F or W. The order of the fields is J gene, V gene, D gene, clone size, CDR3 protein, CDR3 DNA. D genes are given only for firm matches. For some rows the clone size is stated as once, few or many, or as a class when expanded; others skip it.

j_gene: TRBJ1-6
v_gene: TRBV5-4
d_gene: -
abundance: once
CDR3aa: CASSLDRTHNSPLHF
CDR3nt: TGTGCCAGCAGCTTGGACAGGACACATAATTCACCCCTCCACTTT

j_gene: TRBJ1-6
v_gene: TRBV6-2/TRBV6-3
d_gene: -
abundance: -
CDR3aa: CASSYSARGSPLHF
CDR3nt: TGTGCCAGCAGTTACTCGGCGCGGGGTTCACCCCTCCACTTT

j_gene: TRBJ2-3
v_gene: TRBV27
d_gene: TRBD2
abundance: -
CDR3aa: CASSRPSGGRTDTQYF
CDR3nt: TGTGCCAGCAGTAGGCCTAGCGGGGGGAGGACAGATACGCAGTATTTT

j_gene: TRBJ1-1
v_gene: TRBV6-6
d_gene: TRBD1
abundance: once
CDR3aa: CASSPQGGDTEAFF
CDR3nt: TGTGCCAGCAGTCCCCAGGGGGGGGACACTGAAGCTTTCTTT

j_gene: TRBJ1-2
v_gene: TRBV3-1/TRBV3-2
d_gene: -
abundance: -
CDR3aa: CASSQDTGSYGYTF
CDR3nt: TGTGCCAGCAGCCAAGATACGGGCAGCTATGGCTACACCTTC

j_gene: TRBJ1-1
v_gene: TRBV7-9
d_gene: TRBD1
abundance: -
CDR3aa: CASSDRDRGRTEAFF
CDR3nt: TGTGCCAGCAGCGATAGGGACAGGGGACGTACTGAAGCTTTCTTT

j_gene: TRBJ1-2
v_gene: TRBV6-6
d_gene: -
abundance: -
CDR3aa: CASRIDTTNYGYTF
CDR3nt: TGTGCCAGCAGGATCGACACCACCAACTATGGCTACACCTTC

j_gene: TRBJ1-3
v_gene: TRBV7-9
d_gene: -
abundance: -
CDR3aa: CASGYSTARDTIYF
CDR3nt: TGTGCCAGCGGATACAGTACAGCTAGGGACACCATATATTTT

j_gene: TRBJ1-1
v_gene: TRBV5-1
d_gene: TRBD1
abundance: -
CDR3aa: CASSLPGGTEAFF
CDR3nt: TGCGCCAGCAGCTTGCCAGGGGGCACTGAAGCTTTCTTT

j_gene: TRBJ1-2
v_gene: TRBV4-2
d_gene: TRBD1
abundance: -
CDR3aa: CASSQASGTGDYGYTF
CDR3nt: TGTGCCAGCAGCCAAGCGTCCGGGACAGGGGACTATGGCTACACCTTC

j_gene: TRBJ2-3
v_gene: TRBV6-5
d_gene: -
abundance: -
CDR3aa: CASRRDLTDTQYF
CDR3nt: TGTGCCAGCAGACGGGACCTCACAGATACGCAGTATTTT

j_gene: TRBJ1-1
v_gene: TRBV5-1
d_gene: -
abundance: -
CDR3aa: CASSLEGDGYNTEAFF
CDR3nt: TGCGCCAGCAGCCTGGAGGGGGATGGTTATAACACTGAAGCTTTCTTT

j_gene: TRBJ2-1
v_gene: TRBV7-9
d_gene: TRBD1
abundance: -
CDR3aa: CASSSRDRGVNEQFF
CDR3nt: TGTGCCAGCAGCTCCCGGGACAGGGGAGTGAATGAGCAGTTCTTC

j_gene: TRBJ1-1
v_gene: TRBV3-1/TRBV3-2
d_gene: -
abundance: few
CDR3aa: CASSQEKRYRVSTEAFF
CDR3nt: TGTGCCAGCAGCCAAGAAAAGCGTTACAGGGTTTCCACTGAAGCTTTCTTT

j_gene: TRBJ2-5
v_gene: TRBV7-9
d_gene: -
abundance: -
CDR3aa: CASSSGLQETQYF
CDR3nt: TGTGCCAGCAGCTCGGGCCTACAAGAGACCCAGTACTTC

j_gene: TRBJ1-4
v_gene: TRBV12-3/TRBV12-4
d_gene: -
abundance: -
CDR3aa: CASSYTDSGKLFF
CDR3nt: TGTGCCAGCAGCTATACAGACAGCGGGAAACTGTTTTTT

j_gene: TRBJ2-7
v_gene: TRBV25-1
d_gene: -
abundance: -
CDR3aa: CASTGLGGRGYEQYF
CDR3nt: TGTGCCAGCACCGGACTGGGGGGAAGGGGCTACGAGCAGTACTTC

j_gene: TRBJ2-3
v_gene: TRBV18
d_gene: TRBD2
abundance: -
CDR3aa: CASSLAGADTQYF
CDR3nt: TGTGCCAGCTCACTAGCGGGAGCAGATACGCAGTATTTT

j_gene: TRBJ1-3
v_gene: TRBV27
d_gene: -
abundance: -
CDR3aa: CASSPRAGNTIYF
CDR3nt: TGTGCCAGCAGTCCAAGAGCTGGAAACACCATATATTTT

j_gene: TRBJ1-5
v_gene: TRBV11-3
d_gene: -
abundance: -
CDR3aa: CASSVLEGAGNQPQHF
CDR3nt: TGTGCCAGCAGCGTCCTCGAAGGGGCTGGCAATCAGCCCCAGCATTTT

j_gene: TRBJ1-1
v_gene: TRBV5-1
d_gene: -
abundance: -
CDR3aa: CASSLAAGTMNTEAFF
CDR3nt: TGCGCCAGCAGCTTGGCCGCAGGGACGATGAACACTGAAGCTTTCTTT

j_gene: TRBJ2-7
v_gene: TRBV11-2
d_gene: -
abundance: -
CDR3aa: CASSLGSGGSHEQYF
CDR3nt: TGTGCCAGCAGCTTAGGGTCCGGGGGCTCCCACGAGCAGTACTTC

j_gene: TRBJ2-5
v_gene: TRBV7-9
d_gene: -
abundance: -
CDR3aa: CASSLGPRGPETQYF
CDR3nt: TGTGCCAGCAGCTTAGGTCCGAGGGGCCCAGAGACCCAGTACTTC

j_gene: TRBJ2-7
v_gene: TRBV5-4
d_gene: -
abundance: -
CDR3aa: CASSLGYEQYF
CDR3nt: TGTGCCAGCAGCTTGGGTTACGAGCAGTACTTC

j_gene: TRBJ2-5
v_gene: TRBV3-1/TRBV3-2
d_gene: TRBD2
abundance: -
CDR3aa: CASSQEGTSGETQYF
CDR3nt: TGTGCCAGCAGCCAAGAGGGGACTAGCGGGGAGACCCAGTACTTC

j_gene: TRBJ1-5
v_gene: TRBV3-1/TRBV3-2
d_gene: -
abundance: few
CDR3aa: CASSPRTENQPQHF
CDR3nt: TGTGCCAGCAGCCCCAGGACGGAGAATCAGCCCCAGCATTTT

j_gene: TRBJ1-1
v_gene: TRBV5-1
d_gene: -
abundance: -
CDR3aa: CASSLDGLNTEAFF
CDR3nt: TGCGCCAGCAGCTTGGACGGCTTGAACACTGAAGCTTTCTTT

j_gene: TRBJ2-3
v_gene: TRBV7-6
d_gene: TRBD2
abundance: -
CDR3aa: CASSLRLAGSSYTDTQYF
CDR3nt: TGTGCCAGCAGCCTCCGACTAGCGGGGTCCTCCTACACAGATACGCAGTATTTT

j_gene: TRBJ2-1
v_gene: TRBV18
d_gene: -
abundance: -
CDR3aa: CASSRGRDNEQFF
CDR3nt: TGTGCCAGCTCACGCGGTAGGGACAATGAGCAGTTCTTC

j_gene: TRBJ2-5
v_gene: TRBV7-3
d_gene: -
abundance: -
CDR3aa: CASSAENSETQYF
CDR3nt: TGTGCCAGCAGCGCCGAGAATAGCGAGACCCAGTACTTC

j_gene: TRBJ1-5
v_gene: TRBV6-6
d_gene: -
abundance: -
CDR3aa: CASSRSDSNQPQHF
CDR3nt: TGTGCCAGCAGCCGTAGCGATAGCAATCAGCCCCAGCATTTT

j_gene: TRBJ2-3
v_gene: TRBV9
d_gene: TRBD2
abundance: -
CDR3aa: CASSDQAGSAGATQYF
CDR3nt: TGTGCCAGCAGCGATCAAGCGGGGAGCGCAGGCGCTACGCAGTATTTT

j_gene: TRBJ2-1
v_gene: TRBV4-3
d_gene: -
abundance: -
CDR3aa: CASSQDSAAWPGVYNEQFF
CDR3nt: TGCGCCAGCAGCCAAGATTCGGCGGCCTGGCCCGGGGTATACAATGAGCAGTTCTTC

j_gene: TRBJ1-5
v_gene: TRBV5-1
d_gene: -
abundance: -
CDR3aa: CASSLEVDQPQHF
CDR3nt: TGCGCCAGCAGCTTGGAGGTGGATCAGCCCCAGCATTTT

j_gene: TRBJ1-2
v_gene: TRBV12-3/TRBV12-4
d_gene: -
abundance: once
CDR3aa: CASSRTENYGYTF
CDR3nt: TGTGCCAGCAGTCGGACGGAGAACTATGGCTACACCTTC

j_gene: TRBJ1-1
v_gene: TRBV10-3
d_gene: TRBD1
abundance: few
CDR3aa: CAISESRDRPNTEAFF
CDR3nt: TGTGCCATCAGTGAGTCCCGGGACAGACCGAACACTGAAGCTTTCTTT

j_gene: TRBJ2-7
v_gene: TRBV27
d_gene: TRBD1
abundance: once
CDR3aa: CASKDRVGYEQYF
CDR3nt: TGTGCCAGCAAAGACAGGGTCGGCTACGAGCAGTACTTC

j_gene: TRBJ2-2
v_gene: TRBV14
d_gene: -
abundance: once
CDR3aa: CASSRRWKPGTRNTGELFF
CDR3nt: TGTGCCAGCAGCCGCAGGTGGAAACCCGGGACAAGGAACACCGGGGAGCTGTTTTTT

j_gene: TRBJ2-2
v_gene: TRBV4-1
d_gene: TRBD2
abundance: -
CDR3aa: CASSQGLAGALNTGELFF
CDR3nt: TGCGCCAGCAGCCAAGGCCTAGCGGGGGCCTTGAACACCGGGGAGCTGTTTTTT

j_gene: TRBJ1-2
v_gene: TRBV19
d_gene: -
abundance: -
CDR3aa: CASSSGYYGYTF
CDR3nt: TGTGCCAGTAGTTCAGGGTATTATGGCTACACCTTC

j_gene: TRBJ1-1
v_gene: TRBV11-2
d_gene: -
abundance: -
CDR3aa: CASSSQVNTEAFF
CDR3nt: TGTGCCAGCAGCTCCCAGGTGAACACTGAAGCTTTCTTT

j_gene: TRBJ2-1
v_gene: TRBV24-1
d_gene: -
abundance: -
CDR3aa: CATSDVSPKGDEQFF
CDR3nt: TGTGCCACCAGTGATGTCTCCCCGAAGGGCGATGAGCAGTTCTTC

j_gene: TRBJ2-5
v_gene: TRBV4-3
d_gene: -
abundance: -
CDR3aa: CASSQEVGETQYF
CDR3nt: TGCGCCAGCAGCCAAGAGGTGGGGGAGACCCAGTACTTC

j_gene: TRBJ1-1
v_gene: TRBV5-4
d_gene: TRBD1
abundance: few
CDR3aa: CASSSKGGTGGKNTEAFF
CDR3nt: TGTGCCAGCAGCTCCAAAGGGGGGACAGGGGGCAAGAACACTGAAGCTTTCTTT

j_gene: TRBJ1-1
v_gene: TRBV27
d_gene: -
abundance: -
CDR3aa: CASSLEGETSEAFF
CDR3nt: TGTGCCAGCAGTTTAGAAGGGGAGACGTCTGAAGCTTTCTTT

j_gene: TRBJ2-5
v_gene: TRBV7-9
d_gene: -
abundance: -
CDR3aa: CASSSTGAWTQYF
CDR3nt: TGTGCCAGCAGCTCTACAGGTGCGTGGACCCAGTACTTC

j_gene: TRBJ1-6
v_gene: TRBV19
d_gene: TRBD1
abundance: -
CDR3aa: CASSPQGGTYNSPLHF
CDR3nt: TGTGCCAGTAGTCCACAGGGGGGCACCTATAATTCACCCCTCCACTTT

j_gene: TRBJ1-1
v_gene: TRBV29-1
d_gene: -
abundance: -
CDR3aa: CSVDNDIPGQNTEAFF
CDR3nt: TGCAGCGTAGATAACGACATACCGGGACAGAACACTGAAGCTTTCTTT

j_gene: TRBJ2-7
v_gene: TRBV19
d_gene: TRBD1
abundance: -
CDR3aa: CASSIDPGQIYEQYF
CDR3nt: TGTGCCAGTAGTATAGATCCGGGACAGATCTACGAGCAGTACTTC

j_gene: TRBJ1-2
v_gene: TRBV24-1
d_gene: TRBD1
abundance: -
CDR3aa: CATSEQGGGYTF
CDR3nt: TGTGCCACCAGTGAGCAGGGGGGCGGCTACACCTTC

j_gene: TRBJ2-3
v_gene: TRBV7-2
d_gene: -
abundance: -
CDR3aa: CASSPEGRTDTQYF
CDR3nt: TGTGCCAGCAGCCCGGAGGGACGCACAGATACGCAGTATTTT

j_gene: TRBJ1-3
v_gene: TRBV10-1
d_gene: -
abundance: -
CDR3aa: CASSESTGQLGNTIYF
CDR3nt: TGCGCCAGCAGTGAGTCGACGGGTCAGCTTGGAAACACCATATATTTT

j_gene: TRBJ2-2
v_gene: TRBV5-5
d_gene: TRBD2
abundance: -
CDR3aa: CASSLGAGGLNTGELFF
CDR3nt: TGTGCCAGCAGCCTGGGGGCGGGGGGCTTGAACACCGGGGAGCTGTTTTTT

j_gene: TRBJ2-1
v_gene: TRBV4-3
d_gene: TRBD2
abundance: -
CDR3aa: CASSPMTGGSYNEQFF
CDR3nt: TGCGCCAGCAGCCCGATGACGGGGGGTTCCTACAATGAGCAGTTCTTC

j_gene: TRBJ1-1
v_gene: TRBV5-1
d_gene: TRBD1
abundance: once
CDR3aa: CASSLGAGGAGDTEAFF
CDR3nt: TGCGCCAGCAGCTTGGGGGCAGGGGGCGCAGGTGACACTGAAGCTTTCTTT

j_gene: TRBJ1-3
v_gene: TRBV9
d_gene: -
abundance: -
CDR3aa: CASSVGGNSGNTIYF
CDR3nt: TGTGCCAGCAGCGTTGGGGGGAACTCTGGAAACACCATATATTTT

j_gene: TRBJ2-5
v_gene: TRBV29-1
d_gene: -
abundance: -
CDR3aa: CSVEVIQGMGQETQYF
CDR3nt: TGCAGCGTTGAAGTTATACAGGGAATGGGGCAAGAGACCCAGTACTTC

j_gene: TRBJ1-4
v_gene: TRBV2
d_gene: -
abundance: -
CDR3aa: CARIPGVSGANEKLFF
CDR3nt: TGTGCCAGGATTCCAGGGGTCTCCGGTGCTAATGAAAAACTGTTTTTT

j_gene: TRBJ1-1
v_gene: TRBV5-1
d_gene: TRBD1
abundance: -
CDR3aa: CASSRDRVEAFF
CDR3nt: TGCGCCAGCAGTCGAGACAGGGTTGAAGCTTTCTTT

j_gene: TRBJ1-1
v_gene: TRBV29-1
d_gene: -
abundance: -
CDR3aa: CSVGTVNTEAFF
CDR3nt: TGCAGCGTAGGGACGGTGAACACTGAAGCTTTCTTT